These 23 T cell receptor beta chains share one sample of origin, sequenced in a study of T cells after somatic rescue of genetic block. Some clones are missing from TCRdb's copy, which holds only in-frame ones; the method was immunoSEQ multiplex PCR. The sample comprises 15,000 or so clones, around 70% of which are singletons, and around 26% rests with the top ten. The sequencing input was peripheral blood mononuclear cells (PBMCs). These receptors all come from a man aged 18 to 30.

By sample share, this clone is medium-sized. The chain has TRBV7-8 and TRBJ2-7, with D perhaps matching TRBD2 (7 bases). Germline loops: CDR1 SGHVS, CDR2 FQNEAQ. With 3 bases removed from V and 2 bases from J, the gap between germline ends came to 14 bases. The CDR3 has 15 amino acids. CDR3 DNA: TGTGCCAGCAGCTTGGCGGGGGCCTTAACCTACGAGCAGTACTTC. It is translated as CASSLAGALTYEQYF. The whole variable domain, remainder taken from reference TRBV7-8 and TRBJ2-7, is GAGVSQSPRYKVAKRGQDVALRCDPISGHVSLFWYQQALGQGPEFLTYFQNEAQLDKSGLPSDRFFAERPEGSVSTLKIQRTQQEDSAVYLCASSLAGALTYEQYFGPGTRLTVT.

As regards this clone: Other nucleotide sequences in the sample specify the same CDR3. V is TRBV28 and J is TRBJ2-1; D is uncertain. Per germline, CDR1 MDHEN and CDR2 SYDVKM. The germline V and J ends were trimmed by 1 base and 7 bases, with 5 bases remaining between them. This CDR3 has 12 amino acids. In DNA form, the CDR3 reads TGTGCCAGCAGTTTATCACGGAATGAGCAGTTCTTC. Protein product: CASSLSRNEQFF. Combining the CDR3 with reference TRBV28 and TRBJ2-1 gives the whole variable domain DVKVTQSSRYLVKRTGEKVFLECVQDMDHENMFWYRQDPGLGLRLIYFSYDVKMKEKGDIPEGYSVSREKKERFSLILESASTNQTSMYLCASSLSRNEQFFGPGTRLTVL.

This clone has just a few counts. The chain carries TRBV21-1 and TRBJ2-7; no DNA check was done on the table's D call, TRBD2. TRBV21-1 is given as a pseudogene. The CDR3 spans 17 residues. The CDR3 sequence: CASSKVPLAGETYEQYF. The CDR3 DNA reads as TGTGCCAGCAGCAAAGTCCCGCTAGCGGGAGAGACCTACGAGCAGTACTTC.

This rearrangement joins TRBV9 to TRBJ2-3, with 8 positions matching TRBD2. Per germline, CDR1 SGDLS and CDR2 YYNGEE. This CDR3 spans 18 amino acids. V lost 2 bases, J lost 4 bases, and 15 bases stayed unmatched. DNA for the CDR3: TGTGCCAGCAGCGTCGGACTAGCCCTGAAGGGTCCTCCAGATACGCAGTATTTT. Its protein product is CASSVGLALKGPPDTQYF.

Turning to this clone: Other DNA sequences within the sample encode an identical CDR3. The chain is built from TRBV30 and TRBJ2-1; no clear D gene. Trimming shortened V by 4 bases and J by 15 bases, and 16 bases separated the two germline ends. The CDR3 has 11 residues. Germline lookup yields CDR1 GTSNPN and CDR2 SVGIG (reference sequence). The chain's CDR3 is CAWMGQSVWFF. CDR3 sequence (DNA): TGTGCCTGGATGGGTCAATCGGTCTGGTTCTTC.

The chain carries TRBV30 and TRBJ2-6; 9 bases are a match to TRBD1. V lost 5 bases, J lost 4 bases, and 21 bases stayed unmatched. CDR1 is GTSNPN and CDR2 is SVGIG in the germline V gene (reference sequence). CDR3 length: 20 amino acids. CDR3 nucleotide sequence: TGTGCCTGGGGGAGGCCGGACAGGGGATCATTCTTGACAGGGGCCAACGTCCTGACTTTC. Protein sequence: CAWGRPDRGSFLTGANVLTF.

The rearrangement links TRBV11-2 to TRBJ1-2, with D unclear. V lost 1 base and J 5 bases, leaving 8 bases between the germline ends. This CDR3 has 13 residues. Germline V CDR1 and CDR2: SGHAT, FQNNGV. CDR3 coding DNA: TGTGCCAGCAGCTTAGGCACACCTTATGGCTACACCTTC. Translation: CASSLGTPYGYTF.

J is TRBJ1-2 and V is TRBV4-2, with a possible D match to TRBD1 (6 bases). CDR1 LGHNA and CDR2 YNFKEQ come from the germline V gene. Between the trimmed V and J ends, which lost 1 base and 0 bases, there was a span of 9 bases. CDR3 size: 15 residues. In DNA form, the CDR3 reads TGTGCCAGCAGCCAAGGCCGGACAGCTAACTATGGCTACACCTTC. Protein sequence: CASSQGRTANYGYTF.

With respect to this clone: A read error may produce the germline difference seen at one junction end. This specimen includes other DNA sequences encoding the same CDR3. The chain couples TRBV10-3 to TRBJ2-1; D is ambiguous. From germline, CDR1 is ENHRY and CDR2 SYGVKD. The CDR3 sequence is 16 residues long. The CDR3 sequence is CAISESMAPPYNEQFF. The CDR3 DNA is TGTGCTATCAGTGAGTCAATGGCTCCACCTTACAATGAGCAGTTCTTC.

This clone was picked up a small number of times. It differs at one base from a far larger clone, so likely a read error. Other DNA sequences within the sample encode an identical CDR3. The CDR3 DNA follows: TGCGCCAGCAGCCCGGGTGCGGGGGGCCATCAAGAGACCCAGTACTTC. This sequence encodes CASSPGAGGHQETQYF. This chain links TRBV4-1 with TRBJ2-5; 8 bases are a match to TRBD2. Trimming removed 4 bases from V and 2 bases from J; junction bases left unmatched: 9. CDR3 size: 16 residues. CDR1 MGHRA and CDR2 YSYEKL come from the germline V gene.

This chain links TRBV6-5 with TRBJ1-3; maybe TRBD1 (5 bases). Germline CDR1 MNHEY, CDR2 SVGAGI. CDR3 length: 13 amino acids. Between the trimmed V and J ends, which lost 7 bases and 2 bases, there was a span of 9 bases. The CDR3 DNA reads TGTGCCAGCACCGAGACAGCTGGAAACACCATATATTTT. As protein: CASTETAGNTIYF.

This chain links TRBV19 with TRBJ1-2; no clear D. Germline values: CDR1 LNHDA, CDR2 SQIVND (reference sequence). This CDR3 has 12 amino acids. Deletions cut 7 bases from V and 3 bases from J, with 9 bases between. This CDR3 is CASTDGHYGYTF. CDR3 in DNA: TGTGCCAGTACCGACGGCCACTATGGCTACACCTTC.

This chain connects TRBV5-1 to TRBJ1-4; possible D gene TRBD1, 5 bases. Trimming shortened V by 0 bases and J by 7 bases, and 13 bases separated the two germline ends. CDR1 is SGHRS, CDR2 YFSETQ, per germline. The CDR3 totals 15 residues. CDR3: CASSLDGTAIEKLFF. The DNA for the CDR3 is TGCGCCAGCAGCTTGGACGGGACGGCGATTGAAAAACTGTTTTTT.

This clone was recorded once. The chain has TRBV18 and TRBJ2-1; D gene uncertain. Between the trimmed V and J ends, which lost 6 bases and 3 bases, there was a span of 15 bases. This CDR3 contains 15 residues. The V gene's germline CDR1 is KGHSH and CDR2 LQKENI. CDR3 amino acids: CASSLRRENYNEQFF. The CDR3 DNA reads TGTGCCAGCTCCCTTCGAAGGGAAAACTACAATGAGCAGTTCTTC. Full variable domain (missing parts from reference TRBV18 and TRBJ2-1): NAGVMQNPRHLVRRRGQEARLRCSPMKGHSHVYWYRQLPEEGLKFMVYLQKENIIDESGMPKERFSAEFPKEGPSILRIQQVVRGDSAAYFCASSLRRENYNEQFFGPGTRLTVL.

The chain combines TRBV6-6 with TRBJ1-3; no firm D call. The CDR3 sequence is 16 residues long. Deletions cut 3 bases from V and 3 bases from J, with 15 bases between. Looked up from germline, CDR1 is MNHNY and CDR2 is SVGAGI (reference sequence). The CDR3 protein is CASSYRQARVGNTIYF. The CDR3 DNA reads TGTGCCAGCAGTTATCGCCAGGCCCGCGTTGGAAACACCATATATTTT.

This clone was counted only a few times. The chain is built from TRBV27 and TRBJ2-7; TRBD1 agrees at 8 bases. After removal of 1 base from V and 7 bases from J, the junction contained 6 bases not matched to a gene. The CDR3 length is 14 residues. Germline CDR1 is MNHEY and CDR2 is SMNVEV (reference sequence). CDR3 DNA: TGTGCCAGCAGTTTATGGCAGGGGGCGGGGGAGCAGTACTTC. It yields the protein CASSLWQGAGEQYF.

The chain couples TRBV7-9 to TRBJ2-1, with 10 bases that match TRBD2. The CDR3 sequence is 17 residues long. CDR1 and CDR2 from the germline V gene are SEHNR and FQNEAQ (reference sequence). The V gene end was trimmed by 8 bases and the J gene end by 0 bases; junction bases not matched to a gene: 10. The CDR3 loop is CASQWGSGRGSYNEQFF. In DNA, the CDR3 is TGTGCCAGCCAATGGGGGAGCGGGAGGGGCTCCTACAATGAGCAGTTCTTC.

This sequence joins TRBV6-6 and TRBJ2-7, with 7 nucleotides matching TRBD1. The CDR3 is 15 amino acids. Germline values: CDR1 MNHNY, CDR2 SVGAGI (reference sequence). V shed 6 bases and J 0 bases; nucleotides not matched to a gene: 8. The CDR3 region is CASRIGGTASYEQYF. The CDR3 nucleotides read TGTGCCAGCAGGATAGGTGGGACAGCCTCCTACGAGCAGTACTTC.

The chain combines TRBV18 with TRBJ2-7, with D possibly TRBD1 on 8 matching bases. Trimming removed 1 base at V and 7 bases at J, with 26 bases between. Per germline, CDR1 KGHSH and CDR2 LQKENI. This CDR3 is 18 amino acids long. CDR3 bases: TGTGCCAGCTCACCACTACAGATCATTCGGACAGGGAGGGAAGAGCAGTACTTC. As protein: CASSPLQIIRTGREEQYF.

The chain joins TRBV13 to TRBJ1-2; possibly TRBD1 for D (5 bases). Germline CDR1 and CDR2: PRHDT and FYEKMQ (reference sequence). The CDR3 is 13 amino acids. V was trimmed by 6 bases and J by 7 bases, leaving 15 bases between them. The CDR3: CASSRSGLVGYTF. CDR3 bases: TGTGCCAGCAGTCGATCAGGGTTAGTTGGCTACACCTTC.

This clone is classed as medium-sized. The chain joins TRBV21-1 to TRBJ2-2; the table's D call of TRBD1 was not tested on the DNA. TRBV21-1 is termed a pseudogene. The CDR3 has 15 amino acids. In nucleotides, the CDR3 is TGTGCCAGCAAAGGCAGGGATGGGAACACCGGGGAGCTGTTTTTT. Its translation is CASKGRDGNTGELFF.

The chain recombines TRBV4-1 with TRBJ2-1; either TRBD1 or TRBD2 may supply D (5 bases each). V lost 0 bases and J lost 7, with 16 bases in between. The CDR3 consists of 16 residues. Germline V gene sequence: CDR1 MGHRA, CDR2 YSYEKL. The CDR3 nucleotides read TGCGCCAGCAGCCAAGATCGAGACAGAAGGGAGAATGAGCAGTTCTTC. The encoded protein is CASSQDRDRRENEQFF.

The V and J genes are TRBV4-1 and TRBJ1-4; TRBD1 might be the D (5 bases). The CDR3 sequence is 16 residues long. Trimming took off 0 bases at V and 9 bases at J, with 17 bases between the two ends. CDR1 and CDR2 from the germline V gene are MGHRA and YSYEKL. This CDR3 is CASSQDGGTAMKKLFF. CDR3 bases: TGCGCCAGCAGCCAAGATGGGGGGACCGCGATGAAAAAACTGTTTTTT.